This T cell receptor (beta chain) came from a study of blood T cell repertoires in COVID-19. The wider study: There were acute and convalescent COVID-19 samples, and they came from the United States, Italy and Spain. Nucleic acid was either cDNA or gDNA, and it came from T cells, B-cell-depleted T cells, or PBMCs.

This clone was detected a few times. Germline CDR1 and CDR2: LNHDA and SQIVND (reference sequence). V was clipped by 6 bases and J by 1 base, with 19 bases between them. The CDR3 contains 17 residues. Repertoires were generated with immunoSEQ multiplex PCR, while TCRdb's copy carries only in-frame clones and drops some. The table has roughly 250,000 clones, approximately 79% seen once. The sequence was collected from a woman aged 40-49 years with active or convalescent COVID-19. Sequenced: peripheral blood. The chain couples TRBV19 to TRBJ1-5; D remains ambiguous. This CDR3 reads CASRNNENPGSNQPQHF. DNA of the CDR3: TGTGCCAGTAGGAATAACGAAAATCCCGGGAGCAATCAGCCCCAGCATTTT. Filled out from reference TRBV19 and TRBJ1-5, the complete variable domain reads DGGITQSPKYLFRKEGQNVTLSCEQNLNHDAMYWYRQDPGQGLRLIYYSQIVNDFQKGDIAEGYSVSREKKESFPLTVTSAQKNPTAFYLCASRNNENPGSNQPQHFGDGTRLSIL.